The 14 T cell receptor beta chains reported below all come from one sample, sequenced in a study of PD-1 blockade in classical Hodgkin lymphoma. The time point denotes: newly diagnosed, previously untreated cHL patient sample. The data were produced by immunoSEQ multiplex PCR, yet TCRdb's version contains in-frame clones alone and is incomplete. The repertoire holds roughly 70,000 clones, with nearly 95% as singletons. The sequencing input was peripheral blood mononuclear cells (PBMCs). Receptors were obtained from a human donor with classical Hodgkin lymphoma.

The chain uses TRBV7-8 and TRBJ2-7; TRBD2 matches at 11 bases. CDR3 length: 17 amino acids. After removal of 4 bases from V and 1 base from J, the junction contained 9 bases not matched to a gene. Per germline, CDR1 SGHVS and CDR2 FQNEAQ. CDR3 sequence (DNA): TGTGCCAGCAGCTCCCGCCTGGCTAGCGGGAGGTCCTACGAGCAGTACTTC. This encodes CASSSRLASGRSYEQYF.

The V gene is TRBV7-8, the J gene TRBJ2-1, with D possibly being TRBD1 (5 bases). V was shortened by 8 bases and J by 7 bases, with 15 bases between the two germline ends. The CDR3 totals 13 residues. Germline V gives CDR1 SGHVS, CDR2 FQNEAQ. The CDR3 loop reads CASFTARVNEQFF. DNA for the CDR3: TGTGCCAGCTTCACCGCCAGGGTTAATGAGCAGTTCTTC.

The chain employs TRBV27 and TRBJ1-5, with TRBD1 matching 9 bases. V gave up 6 bases and J gave up 5 bases; unmatched junction bases: 2. Looked up from germline, CDR1 is MNHEY and CDR2 is SMNVEV (reference sequence). This CDR3 is 13 amino acids long. The CDR3 DNA sequence: TGTGCCAGCAGCGGGACAGGGCATCAGCCCCAGCATTTT. Translated: CASSGTGHQPQHF.

This chain joins TRBV18 and TRBJ2-3; D may be TRBD1 (5 bases). V was cut by 4 bases and J by 5 bases, with 7 bases left in between. CDR3 size: 12 residues. Per germline, CDR1 KGHSH and CDR2 LQKENI. CDR3 sequence reads: CASSRQLDTQYF. The DNA of the CDR3 is TGTGCCAGCTCACGACAGTTAGATACGCAGTATTTT.

This clone was recorded once. The chain joins TRBV29-1 to TRBJ2-3; D is undetermined. V gave up 6 bases and J gave up 5 bases, with 6 bases separating them. Looked up from germline, CDR1 is SQVTM and CDR2 is ANQGSEA. The CDR3 runs to 10 residues. The CDR3 reads CSVGEDTQYF. The CDR3 region has the DNA TGCAGCGTCGGAGAAGATACGCAGTATTTT.

The chain combines TRBV21-1 with TRBJ2-5. TRBV21-1 is an annotated pseudogene. The length of the CDR3 is 14 residues. The CDR3, as DNA: TGTGCCAGCAGCAAAGGGCAAGCCCAAGAGACCCAGTACTTC. This codes for CASSKGQAQETQYF.

V and J are TRBV10-3 and TRBJ1-1; D possibly corresponds to TRBD1 (6 bases). Germline V gene lookup returns CDR1 ENHRY and CDR2 SYGVKD. V was shortened by 10 bases and J by 1 base, with 13 bases between the two germline ends. The CDR3 spans 13 residues. The CDR3, as DNA: TGTGCCACCCAACCGGGGGCGAACACTGAAGCTTTCTTT. Its translation: CATQPGANTEAFF.

This sequence joins TRBV7-9 and TRBJ1-2; D is unclear. This CDR3 region has 12 residues. Trimming removed 8 bases from V and 1 base from J, with 8 bases in between. Germline values: CDR1 SEHNR, CDR2 FQNEAQ (reference sequence). CDR3 nucleotide sequence: TGTGCCAGCTCGTGGGATAACTATGGCTACACCTTC. Translating it yields CASSWDNYGYTF.

The chain links TRBV28 to TRBJ2-3, with D possibly being TRBD1 (6 bases). Germline loops: CDR1 MDHEN, CDR2 SYDVKM. The CDR3 runs 15 residues. This CDR3 reads CASHRSGQNADTQYF. CDR3 coding DNA: TGTGCGTCGCACCGTTCCGGACAGAATGCGGATACGCAGTATTTT.

The chain couples TRBV5-5 to TRBJ2-5, with D perhaps TRBD2 (7 bases). V dropped 0 bases and J dropped 4 bases, with 13 bases sitting between them. Germline V gene sequence: CDR1 SGHKS, CDR2 YYEKEE (reference sequence). This CDR3 region has 15 residues. The DNA of the CDR3 is TGTGCCAGCAGCTTGGACACAGGGAGGGGAGAGACCCAGTACTTC. The encoded protein is CASSLDTGRGETQYF.

The CDR3 here is CASTPPGGGSQETQYF. CDR3 nucleotides: TGTGCCAGCACCCCACCCGGGGGGGGATCCCAAGAGACCCAGTACTTC. The chain employs TRBV5-4 and TRBJ2-5, with TRBD2 identical over 8 bases. Per germline, CDR1 SGHNT and CDR2 YYREEE (reference sequence). CDR3 size: 16 residues. With V trimmed by 6 bases and J by 1 base, 11 bases remained unmatched.

This chain connects TRBV29-1 to TRBJ2-1, with D perhaps being TRBD1 or TRBD2 (5 bases each). Per the germline V gene, CDR1 is SQVTM and CDR2 is ANQGSEA. The CDR3 is 14 amino acids. The germline V and J ends were trimmed by 4 bases and 1 base, with 11 bases remaining between them. CDR3: CSVGGTISYNEQFF. The CDR3 nucleotides read TGCAGCGTTGGAGGGACCATATCCTACAATGAGCAGTTCTTC.

Comments on this clone: The same CDR3 is also encoded by other DNA sequences in this sample. The V gene is TRBV18, the J gene TRBJ2-7; no reliable D call. In germline, CDR1 is KGHSH, CDR2 LQKENI. V lost 3 bases and J lost 0, with 3 bases in between. CDR3 length: 12 amino acids. Here the CDR3 reads CASSPSSYEQYF. In DNA form, the CDR3 reads TGTGCCAGCTCACCTTCCTCCTACGAGCAGTACTTC.

The chain links TRBV15 to TRBJ2-2; no clear D. From germline, CDR1 is LNHNV and CDR2 YYDKDF (reference sequence). This CDR3 spans 16 amino acids. The V and J ends lost 0 bases and 1 base respectively, with 9 bases between them. CDR3 in DNA: TGTGCCACCAGCAGAGACCGCCTAGGGAACACCGGGGAGCTGTTTTTT. The encoded protein is CATSRDRLGNTGELFF.